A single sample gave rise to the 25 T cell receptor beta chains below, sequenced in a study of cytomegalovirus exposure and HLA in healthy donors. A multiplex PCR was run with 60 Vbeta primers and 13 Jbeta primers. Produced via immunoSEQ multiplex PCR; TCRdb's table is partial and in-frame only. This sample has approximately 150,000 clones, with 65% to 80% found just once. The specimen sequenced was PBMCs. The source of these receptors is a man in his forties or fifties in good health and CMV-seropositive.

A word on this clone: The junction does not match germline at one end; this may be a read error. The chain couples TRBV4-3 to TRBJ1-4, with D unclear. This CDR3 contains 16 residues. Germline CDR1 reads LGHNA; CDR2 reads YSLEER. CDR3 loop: CASSQVVAGALEKLLF. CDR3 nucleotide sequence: TGCGCCAGCAGCCAAGTGGTTGCAGGTGCCTTGGAAAAACTGCTTTTT.

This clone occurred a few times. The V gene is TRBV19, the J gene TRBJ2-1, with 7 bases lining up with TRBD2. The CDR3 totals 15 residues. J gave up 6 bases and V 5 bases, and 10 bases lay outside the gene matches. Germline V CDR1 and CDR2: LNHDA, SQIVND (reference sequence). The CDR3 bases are TGTGCCAGTAGTGAAAGCGGGAAACTCTTCAATGAGCAGTTCTTC. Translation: CASSESGKLFNEQFF.

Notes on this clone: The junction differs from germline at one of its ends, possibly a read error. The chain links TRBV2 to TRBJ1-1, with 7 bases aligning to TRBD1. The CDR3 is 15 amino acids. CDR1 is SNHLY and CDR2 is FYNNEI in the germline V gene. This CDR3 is CASAPMGQQNTEASF. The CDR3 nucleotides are TGTGCCAGCGCACCTATGGGACAGCAGAACACTGAAGCTTCCTTT.

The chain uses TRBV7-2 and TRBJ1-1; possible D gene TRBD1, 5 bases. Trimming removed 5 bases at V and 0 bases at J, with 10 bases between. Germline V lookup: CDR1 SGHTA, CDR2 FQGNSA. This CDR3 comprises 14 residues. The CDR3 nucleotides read TGTGCCAGCAGCCAAGACAGCGTGAACACTGAAGCTTTCTTT. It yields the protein CASSQDSVNTEAFF.

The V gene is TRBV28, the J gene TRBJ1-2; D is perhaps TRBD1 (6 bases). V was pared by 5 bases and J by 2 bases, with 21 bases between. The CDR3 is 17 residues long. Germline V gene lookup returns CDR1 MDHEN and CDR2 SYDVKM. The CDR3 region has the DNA TGTGCCAGCAGTCCCCGACCCTGGCAGGGGAGCAACTATGGCTACACCTTC. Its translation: CASSPRPWQGSNYGYTF.

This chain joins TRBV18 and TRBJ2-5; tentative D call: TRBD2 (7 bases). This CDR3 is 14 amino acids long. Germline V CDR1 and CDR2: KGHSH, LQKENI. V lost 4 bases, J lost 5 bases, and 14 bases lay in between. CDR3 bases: TGTGCCAGCTCACGCTACAGGGAGGGGGAGACCCAGTACTTC. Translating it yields CASSRYREGETQYF. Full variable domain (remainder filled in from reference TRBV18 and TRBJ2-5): NAGVMQNPRHLVRRRGQEARLRCSPMKGHSHVYWYRQLPEEGLKFMVYLQKENIIDESGMPKERFSAEFPKEGPSILRIQQVVRGDSAAYFCASSRYREGETQYFGPGTRLLVL.

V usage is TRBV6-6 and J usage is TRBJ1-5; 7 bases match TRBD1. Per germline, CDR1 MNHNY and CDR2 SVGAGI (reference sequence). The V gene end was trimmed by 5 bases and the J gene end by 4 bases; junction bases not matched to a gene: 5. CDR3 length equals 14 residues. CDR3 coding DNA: TGTGCCAGCAGTAATACAGGGGTGAATCAGCCCCAGCATTTT. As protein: CASSNTGVNQPQHF.

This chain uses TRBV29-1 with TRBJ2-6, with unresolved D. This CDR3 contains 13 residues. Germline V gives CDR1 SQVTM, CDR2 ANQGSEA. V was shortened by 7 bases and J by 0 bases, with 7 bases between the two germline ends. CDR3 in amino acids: CSARSSGANVLTF. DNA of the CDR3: TGCAGCGCCCGGAGCTCTGGGGCCAACGTCCTGACTTTC.

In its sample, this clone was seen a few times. CDR3 residues: CAISERTSGSGDTQYF. CDR3 nucleotide sequence: TGTGCCATCAGTGAGCGGACTAGCGGGAGTGGAGATACGCAGTATTTT. This sequence joins TRBV10-3 and TRBJ2-3; 13 bases are shared with TRBD2. J was trimmed by 5 bases and V by 2 bases; bases with no gene match: 4. CDR3 length equals 16 residues. The germline V gene encodes CDR1 ENHRY and CDR2 SYGVKD.

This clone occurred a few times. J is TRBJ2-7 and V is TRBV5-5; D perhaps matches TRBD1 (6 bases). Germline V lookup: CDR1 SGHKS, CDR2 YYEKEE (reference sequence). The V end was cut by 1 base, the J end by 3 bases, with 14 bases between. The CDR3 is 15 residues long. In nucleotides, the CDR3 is TGTGCCAGCAGCTTGAGTCAGGGGTATTACTACGAGCAGTACTTC. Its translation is CASSLSQGYYYEQYF.

As DNA, the CDR3 is TGCGCCAGCAGCTCTCGGGGGGGGTTTAGCACAGATACGCAGTATTTT. Its protein is CASSSRGGFSTDTQYF. The chain combines TRBV5-1 with TRBJ2-3, with 8 positions matching TRBD2. CDR1 SGHRS and CDR2 YFSETQ come from the germline V gene. The V segment lost 3 bases and the J segment 0 bases; nucleotides outside the gene matches: 6. This CDR3 is built from 16 residues.

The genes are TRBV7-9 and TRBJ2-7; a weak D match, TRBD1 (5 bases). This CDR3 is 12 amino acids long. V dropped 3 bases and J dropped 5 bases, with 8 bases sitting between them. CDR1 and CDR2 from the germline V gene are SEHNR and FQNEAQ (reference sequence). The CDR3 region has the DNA TGTGCCAGCAGCTTGGACACGGACGAGCAGTACTTC. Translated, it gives CASSLDTDEQYF.

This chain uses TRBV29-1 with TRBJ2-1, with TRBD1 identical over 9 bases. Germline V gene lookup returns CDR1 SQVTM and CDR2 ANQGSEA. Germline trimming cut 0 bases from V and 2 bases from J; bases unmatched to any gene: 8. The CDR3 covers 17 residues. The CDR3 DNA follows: TGCAGCGTTGAAGATGACGGGCGGGACAGGGCCTACAATGAGCAGTTCTTC. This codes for CSVEDDGRDRAYNEQFF.

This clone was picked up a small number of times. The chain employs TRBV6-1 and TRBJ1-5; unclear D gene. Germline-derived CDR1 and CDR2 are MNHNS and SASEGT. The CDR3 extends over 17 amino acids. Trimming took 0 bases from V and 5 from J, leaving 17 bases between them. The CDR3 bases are TGTGCCAGCAGTGAAGCGAGAGACCTTTCTAGAGATCAGCCCCAGCATTTT. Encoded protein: CASSEARDLSRDQPQHF.

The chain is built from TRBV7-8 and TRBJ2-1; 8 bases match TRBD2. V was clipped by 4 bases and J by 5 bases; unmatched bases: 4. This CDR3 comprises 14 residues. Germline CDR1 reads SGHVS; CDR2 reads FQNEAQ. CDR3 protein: CASSYGLADNEQFF. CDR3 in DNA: TGTGCCAGCAGCTACGGACTAGCCGACAATGAGCAGTTCTTC.

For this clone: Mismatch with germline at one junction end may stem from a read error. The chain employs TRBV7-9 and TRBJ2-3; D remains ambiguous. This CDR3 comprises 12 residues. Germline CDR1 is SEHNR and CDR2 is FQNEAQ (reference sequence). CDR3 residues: CSSSLVTDTQYF. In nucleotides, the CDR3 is TGTTCCAGCAGCTTAGTAACAGATACGCAGTATTTT.

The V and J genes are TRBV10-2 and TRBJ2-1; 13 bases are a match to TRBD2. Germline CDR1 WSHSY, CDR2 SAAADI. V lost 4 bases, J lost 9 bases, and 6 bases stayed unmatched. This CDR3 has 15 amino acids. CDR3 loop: CASSGGTSGKFEQFF. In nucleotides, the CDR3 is TGCGCCAGCAGTGGAGGGACTAGCGGGAAGTTTGAGCAGTTCTTC.

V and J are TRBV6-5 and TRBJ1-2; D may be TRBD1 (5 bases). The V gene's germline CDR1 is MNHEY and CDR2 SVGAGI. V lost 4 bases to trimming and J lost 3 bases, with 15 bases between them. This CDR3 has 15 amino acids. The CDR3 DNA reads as TGTGCCAGCAGTTCCGCGAGCAGGGCTTACTATGGCTACACCTTC. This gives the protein CASSSASRAYYGYTF.

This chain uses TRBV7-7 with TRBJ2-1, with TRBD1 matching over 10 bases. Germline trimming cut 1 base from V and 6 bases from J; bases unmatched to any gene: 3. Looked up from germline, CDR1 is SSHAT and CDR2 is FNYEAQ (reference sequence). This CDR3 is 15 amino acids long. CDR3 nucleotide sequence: TGTGCCAGCAGCTTAGGGGACAGGGGCTTCAATGAGCAGTTCTTC. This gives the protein CASSLGDRGFNEQFF. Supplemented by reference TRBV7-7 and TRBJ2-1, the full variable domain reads GAGVSQSPRYKVTKRGQDVTLRCDPISSHATLYWYQQALGQGPEFLTYFNYEAQPDKSGLPSDRFSAERPEGSISTLTIQRTEQRDSAMYRCASSLGDRGFNEQFFGPGTRLTVL.

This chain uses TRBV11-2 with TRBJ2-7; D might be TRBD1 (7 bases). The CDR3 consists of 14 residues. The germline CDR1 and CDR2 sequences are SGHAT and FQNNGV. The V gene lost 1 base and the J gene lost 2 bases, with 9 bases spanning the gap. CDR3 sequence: CASSLVRGAYEQYF. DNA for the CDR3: TGTGCCAGCAGCTTAGTCAGGGGGGCCTACGAGCAGTACTTC. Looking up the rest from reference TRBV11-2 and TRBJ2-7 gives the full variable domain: EAGVAQSPRYKIIEKRQSVAFWCNPISGHATLYWYQQILGQGPKLLIQFQNNGVVDDSQLPKDRFSAERLKGVDSTLKIQPAKLEDSAVYLCASSLVRGAYEQYFGPGTRLTVT.

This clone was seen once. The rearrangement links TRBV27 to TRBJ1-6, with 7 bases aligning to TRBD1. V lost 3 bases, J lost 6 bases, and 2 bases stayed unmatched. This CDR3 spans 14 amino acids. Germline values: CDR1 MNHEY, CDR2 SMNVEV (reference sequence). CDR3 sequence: CASSLGQLNSPLHF. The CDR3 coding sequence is TGTGCCAGCAGTTTGGGACAGCTTAATTCACCCCTCCACTTT.

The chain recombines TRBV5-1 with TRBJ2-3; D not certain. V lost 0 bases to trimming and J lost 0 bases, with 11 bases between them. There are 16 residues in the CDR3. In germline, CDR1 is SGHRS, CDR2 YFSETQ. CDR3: CASSLGLADSTDTQYF. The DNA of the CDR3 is TGCGCCAGCAGCTTGGGATTAGCAGATAGCACAGATACGCAGTATTTT.

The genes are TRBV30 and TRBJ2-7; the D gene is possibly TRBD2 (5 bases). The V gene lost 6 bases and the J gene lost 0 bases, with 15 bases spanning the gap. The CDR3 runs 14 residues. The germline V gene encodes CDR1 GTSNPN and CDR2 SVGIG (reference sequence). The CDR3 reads CACTTPTSSYEQYF. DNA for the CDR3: TGTGCCTGCACTACTCCCACTAGCTCCTACGAGCAGTACTTC.

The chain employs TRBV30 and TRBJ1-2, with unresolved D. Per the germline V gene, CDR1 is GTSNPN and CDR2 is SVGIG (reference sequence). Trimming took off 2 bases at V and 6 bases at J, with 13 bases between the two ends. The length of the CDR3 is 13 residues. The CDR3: CAWSHKIGNGYTF. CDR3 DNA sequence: TGTGCCTGGAGTCATAAGATCGGGAATGGCTACACCTTC.

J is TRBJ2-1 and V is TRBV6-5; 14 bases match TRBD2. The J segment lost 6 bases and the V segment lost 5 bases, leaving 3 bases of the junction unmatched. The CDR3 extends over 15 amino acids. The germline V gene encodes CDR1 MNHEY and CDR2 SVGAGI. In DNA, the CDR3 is TGTGCCAGCAGTGGGGGGACTAGCGGGAGCAATGAGCAGTTCTTC. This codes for CASSGGTSGSNEQFF.